This T cell receptor (beta chain) emerged from a study of Graves' ophthalmopathy and Graves' hyperthyroidism. Study-level findings and limits: Clonotypes were expanded in thyroid at above 0.001 frequency, and most also appeared in blood.

This clonotype was counted ten times or more. Its antigen is still unknown. Transcripts of RNA were the source for amplifying TCR beta CDR3 regions. The workflow started with a first-round RT-PCR run with HTBI primers and then moved on to a second-round multiplex PCR. TCRdb passed the multiplex PCR reads through MiXCR, listing each CDR3 protein once. The sample includes roughly 160,000 distinct CDR3 sequences, 30% to 45% seen only once; the top ten take around 5.8%. The source material was peripheral blood. The receptor was derived from a woman aged 40-49 years with Graves' ophthalmopathy.

CDR3 residues: CASSPHLLNTGQGAWEQYF. Here the CDR3 DNA reads TGTGCCAGCAGTCCCCACTTACTGAATACGGGACAGGGGGCTTGGGAGCAGTACTTC. The chain has TRBV6-4 and TRBJ2-7; 12 bases agree with TRBD1. The germline V gene encodes CDR1 MRHNA and CDR2 SNTAGT. CDR3 length: 19 residues. The trim removed 5 bases at V and 7 bases at J, leaving 21 bases unmatched.